Listed below are T cell receptor beta chains from one sample, sequenced in a study of early T cells in non-severe SARS-CoV-2 infection. One entry per CDR3 protein, called by TCRdb with MiXCR from the 5' RACE reads. Of about 48,000 distinct CDR3 sequences listed, roughly 6.2% were seen once; the top ten hold roughly 6.9%. The sample consisted of whole blood, taken at baseline. These receptor sequences come from an adult who was a healthcare worker with PCR-confirmed SARS-CoV-2 infection or an uninfected control (not recorded which). CDR3s include the opening cysteine and the closing phenylalanine or tryptophan. The D gene is left open where the match is weak. Clone size appears in some rows only: once, few, many, or a class for an expanded clone.

TRBV28,NA,TRBJ2-3,NA,CASTLGPGSRTDTQYF,TGTGCCAGCACCTTGGGTCCCGGGAGTAGGACAGATACGCAGTATTTT
TRBV5-1,NA,TRBJ2-2,NA,CASSTDRPNTGELFF,TGCGCCAGCAGCACCGACAGGCCGAACACCGGGGAGCTGTTTTTT
TRBV18,TRBD1,TRBJ2-1,many,CASSGRTGEQFF,TGTGCCAGCTCAGGACGGACAGGGGAGCAGTTCTTC
TRBV20-1,TRBD2,TRBJ2-5,many,CSARLAGETQYF,TGCAGTGCTAGACTAGCGGGAGAGACCCAGTACTTC
TRBV28,NA,TRBJ2-1,NA,CASSIGYSASYNEQFF,TGTGCCAGCAGTATTGGATACAGCGCCTCCTACAATGAGCAGTTCTTC
TRBV12-3/TRBV12-4,NA,TRBJ2-3,NA,CASSLRHTDTQYF,TGTGCCAGCAGTTTAAGACACACAGATACGCAGTATTTT
TRBV21-1,NA,TRBJ2-7,few,CASRSYEQYF,TGTGCCAGCAGGTCGTACGAGCAGTACTTC
TRBV7-9,NA,TRBJ1-5,many,CASSLMGSSVAQHF,TGTGCCAGCAGCTTAATGGGTTCCTCGGTGGCCCAGCATTTT
TRBV28,TRBD1,TRBJ1-2,few,CASSHPRGVNYGYTF,TGTGCCAGCAGCCACCCCAGGGGGGTGAACTATGGCTACACCTTC
TRBV9,NA,TRBJ2-7,many,CASSVGPSGGDEQYF,TGTGCCAGCAGCGTAGGCCCGAGCGGAGGGGACGAGCAGTACTTC
TRBV19,NA,TRBJ1-5,many,CASSTTSRFNQPQHF,TGTGCCAGTAGTACCACCTCCAGGTTTAATCAGCCCCAGCATTTT
TRBV3-1,TRBD2,TRBJ2-1,NA,CASSQDRTSGRAVFNNEQFF,TGTGCCAGCAGCCAAGATCGCACTAGCGGGAGGGCCGTGTTTAACAATGAGCAGTTCTTC
TRBV9,NA,TRBJ2-5,few,CASSVLQGETQYF,TGTGCCAGCAGCGTTTTGCAGGGAGAGACCCAGTACTTC
TRBV7-8,NA,TRBJ1-5,medium-sized,CASSLKVNQPQHF,TGTGCCAGCAGCTTAAAGGTTAATCAGCCCCAGCATTTT
TRBV10-3,TRBD2,TRBJ2-1,NA,CAISRLAGEVNEQFF,TGTGCCATCAGTAGACTAGCGGGAGAAGTCAATGAGCAGTTCTTC
TRBV12-5,NA,TRBJ1-1,many,CASGISGGARTEAFF,TGTGCTAGTGGTATATCCGGTGGGGCGAGGACTGAAGCTTTCTTT
TRBV18,TRBD2,TRBJ2-3,NA,CASSPSMSGISTDTQYF,TGTGCCAGCTCACCAAGCATGAGCGGGATAAGCACAGATACGCAGTATTTT
TRBV28,TRBD1,TRBJ2-3,few,CASSGGTGRTDTQYF,TGTGCCAGCAGCGGCGGGACAGGGCGCACAGATACGCAGTATTTT
TRBV11-3,NA,TRBJ2-3,few,CASSLGLSTRNTDTQYF,TGTGCCAGCAGCTTAGGCCTCTCTACCCGAAACACAGATACGCAGTATTTT
TRBV25-1,NA,TRBJ2-2,NA,CASTRGATGELFF,TGTGCCAGCACCAGGGGGGCCACCGGGGAGCTGTTTTTT
TRBV7-3,TRBD2,TRBJ2-1,many,CASSPFWTSGYNEQFF,TGTGCCAGCAGCCCATTCTGGACTAGCGGATACAATGAGCAGTTCTTC
TRBV7-2,TRBD2,TRBJ2-5,many,CASSPDISGRAMETQYF,TGTGCCAGCAGCCCCGATATAAGCGGGAGGGCCATGGAGACCCAGTACTTC
TRBV5-4,NA,TRBJ1-1,many,CASSTVELGTEAFF,TGTGCCAGCAGCACGGTGGAGTTGGGTACTGAAGCTTTCTTT
TRBV12-3/TRBV12-4,NA,TRBJ1-4,many,CASSLRQWNEKLFF,TGTGCCAGCAGTTTACGTCAGTGGAATGAAAAACTGTTTTTT
TRBV29-1,TRBD1,TRBJ1-1,many,CSAGTGASNTEAFF,TGCAGCGCCGGGACAGGGGCCTCGAACACTGAAGCTTTCTTT
TRBV25-1,TRBD2,TRBJ2-5,NA,CATSREGSSRTQYF,TGTGCCACCAGCAGGGAGGGATCCTCTCGGACCCAGTACTTC
TRBV20-1,TRBD2,TRBJ2-3,few,CSAVAGGRRTDTQYF,TGCAGTGCTGTAGCGGGAGGGCGACGCACAGATACGCAGTATTTT
TRBV12-3/TRBV12-4,NA,TRBJ2-3,NA,CASSFGLTDTQYF,TGTGCCAGCAGTTTCGGGCTAACAGATACGCAGTATTTT
TRBV7-8,NA,TRBJ1-4,few,CASSLGQSESEKLFF,TGTGCCAGCAGCTTAGGACAGTCGGAGAGTGAAAAACTGTTTTTT
TRBV4-2,NA,TRBJ1-4,NA,CASSHRQPTNEKLFF,TGTGCCAGCAGCCACCGACAGCCAACTAATGAAAAACTGTTTTTT
TRBV27,NA,TRBJ2-6,many,CASSLGAGANVLTF,TGTGCCAGCAGTTTGGGGGCTGGGGCCAACGTCCTGACTTTC
TRBV27,TRBD1,TRBJ2-7,NA,CASRPGGVGYEQYF,TGTGCCAGCAGGCCAGGGGGCGTTGGGTACGAGCAGTACTTC
TRBV21-1,NA,TRBJ2-1,NA,CASSSSSGRPDEQFF,TGTGCCAGCAGCAGTTCTAGCGGGAGGCCGGATGAGCAGTTCTTC
TRBV28,NA,TRBJ2-7,NA,CASTPGGASYEQYF,TGTGCCAGCACCCCGGGCGGGGCCTCCTACGAGCAGTACTTC
TRBV3-1,NA,TRBJ2-5,many,CASSPGTLKETQYF,TGTGCCAGCAGCCCCGGGACCTTAAAGGAGACCCAGTACTTC
TRBV9,TRBD2,TRBJ2-1,few,CASTERDLPYNEQFF,TGTGCCAGCACAGAGCGGGACCTACCTTACAATGAGCAGTTCTTC
TRBV20-1,NA,TRBJ2-1,many,CSAPRPWGYNEQFF,TGCAGTGCCCCGAGGCCCTGGGGGTACAATGAGCAGTTCTTC
TRBV5-1,TRBD2,TRBJ2-7,few,CASSPAGERFEQHF,TGCGCCAGCAGCCCAGCGGGGGAGCGATTTGAGCAGCACTTC
TRBV4-3,NA,TRBJ1-6,few,CASSQDLTARGYNSPLHF,TGCGCCAGCAGCCAGGACTTGACAGCCAGAGGGTATAATTCACCCCTCCACTTT
TRBV6-6,TRBD1,TRBJ1-5,many,CASSYPTGHNQPQHF,TGTGCCAGCAGTTATCCGACAGGGCACAATCAGCCCCAGCATTTT
TRBV6-2/TRBV6-3,NA,TRBJ2-1,medium-sized,CASSYPANEQFF,TGTGCCAGCAGTTATCCGGCTAATGAGCAGTTCTTC
TRBV25-1,TRBD1,TRBJ2-1,few,CASRDRDFNEQFF,TGTGCCAGCAGGGACAGGGACTTCAATGAGCAGTTCTTC
TRBV20-1,TRBD1,TRBJ2-3,NA,CSEQGASDTQYF,TGCAGTGAACAGGGGGCGTCAGATACGCAGTATTTT
TRBV25-1,NA,TRBJ1-2,NA,CASQRGTYGYTF,TGTGCCAGCCAAAGGGGGACCTATGGCTACACCTTC
TRBV5-4,NA,TRBJ2-7,many,CASSSSGRVSYEQYF,TGTGCCAGCAGCTCGAGCGGGCGCGTCTCCTACGAGCAGTACTTC
TRBV5-4,TRBD2,TRBJ2-5,NA,CASSSPTSGRASETQYF,TGTGCCAGCAGCTCCCCGACTAGCGGGAGGGCCTCAGAGACCCAGTACTTC
TRBV5-5,NA,TRBJ1-4,NA,CASSLVPGGDEKLFF,TGTGCCAGCAGCTTGGTTCCAGGAGGTGATGAAAAACTGTTTTTT
TRBV19,NA,TRBJ2-5,few,CASSQGARGVQETQYF,TGTGCCAGTAGCCAAGGGGCCCGTGGGGTACAAGAGACCCAGTACTTC
TRBV29-1,NA,TRBJ2-7,NA,CSVGIGDEQYF,TGCAGCGTTGGGATAGGGGACGAGCAGTACTTC
TRBV5-1,NA,TRBJ2-1,NA,CASSSRQISNEQFF,TGCGCCAGCAGCTCGCGTCAGATAAGTAATGAGCAGTTCTTC
TRBV5-4,TRBD2,TRBJ2-1,few,CASSSLLAGVYNEQFF,TGTGCCAGCAGCTCACTTCTAGCGGGAGTATACAATGAGCAGTTCTTC
TRBV29-1,TRBD1,TRBJ2-7,many,CSVQTGAYEQYF,TGCAGCGTCCAGACAGGGGCCTACGAGCAGTACTTC
TRBV2,TRBD1,TRBJ2-3,NA,CASSADRGSTDTQYF,TGTGCCAGCAGTGCGGACAGGGGAAGTACAGATACGCAGTATTTT
TRBV7-6,NA,TRBJ1-3,many,CASSERAGGNTIYF,TGTGCCAGCAGCGAGAGGGCAGGGGGAAACACCATATATTTT
TRBV20-1,NA,TRBJ1-4,NA,CSARFRLHGGEKLFF,TGCAGTGCTAGATTCCGACTCCATGGGGGTGAAAAACTGTTTTTT
TRBV5-1,TRBD1,TRBJ1-2,NA,CASSLEGTGVTYGYTF,TGCGCCAGCAGCTTGGAAGGGACAGGGGTAACCTATGGCTACACCTTC
TRBV3-1,NA,TRBJ1-3,NA,CASSPLIVGPGNTIYF,TGTGCCAGCAGCCCCCTGATCGTGGGGCCTGGAAACACCATATATTTT
TRBV10-2,TRBD1,TRBJ1-1,NA,CATRVLTGGMRSEAFF,TGCGCCACCCGTGTCTTGACAGGGGGCATGAGGTCTGAAGCTTTCTTT
TRBV10-3,TRBD1,TRBJ1-6,few,CAISAGTGNSPLHF,TGTGCCATCAGTGCGGGGACAGGAAATTCACCCCTCCACTTT